The source of this TCR delta chain is a study of gamma-delta T cells after stem cell transplantation. Germline CDR1 is GEAIGNYY and CDR2 is EKD. V dropped 0 bases and J dropped 12; count of bases not matched to a gene: 23. The CDR3 has 22 residues. A note on this clone: This likely stems from a read error, as it lies one base from a far larger clone. This sample also contains other DNA sequences that code for the same CDR3.

TCRdb redid the clone calls on the RT-PCR reads with CATT. The sample lists 2,000 or so delta-chain clones; 15% to 20% were seen once. This chain uses TRDV2 with TRDJ3, with TRDD3 matching 12 bases. The TCR was taken from a human donor. It is not recorded whose cells these are; they may come from a transplant donor. The sample comprised gamma-delta T cells. CDR3 loop: CACDTVLLGDTEGEGVDRQMFF. Written as DNA, the CDR3 is TGTGCCTGTGACACCGTCCTACTGGGGGATACTGAGGGAGAGGGTGTGGACCGACAGATGTTTTTC.